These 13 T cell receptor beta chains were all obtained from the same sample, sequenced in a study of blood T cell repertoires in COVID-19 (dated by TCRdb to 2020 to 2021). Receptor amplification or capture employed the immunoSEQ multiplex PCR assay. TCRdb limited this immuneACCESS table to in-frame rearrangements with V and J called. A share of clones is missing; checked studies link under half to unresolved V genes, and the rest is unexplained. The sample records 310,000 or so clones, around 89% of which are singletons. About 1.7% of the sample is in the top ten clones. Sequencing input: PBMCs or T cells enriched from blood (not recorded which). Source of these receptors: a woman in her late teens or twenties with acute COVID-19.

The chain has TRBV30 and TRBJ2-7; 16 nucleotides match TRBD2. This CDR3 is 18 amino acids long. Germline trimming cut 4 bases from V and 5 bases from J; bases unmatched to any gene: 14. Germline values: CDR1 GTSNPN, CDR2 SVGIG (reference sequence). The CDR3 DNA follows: TGTGCCTGGAACTCCGGGACTAGCGGGAGGGCGGTTTTCGACGAGCAGTACTTC. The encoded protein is CAWNSGTSGRAVFDEQYF.

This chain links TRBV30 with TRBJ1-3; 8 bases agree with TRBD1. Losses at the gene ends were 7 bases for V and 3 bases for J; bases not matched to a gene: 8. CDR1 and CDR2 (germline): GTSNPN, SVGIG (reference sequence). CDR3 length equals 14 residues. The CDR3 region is CALSRGLGGNTIYF. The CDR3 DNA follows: TGTGCCTTATCCAGGGGGCTTGGTGGAAACACCATATATTTT.

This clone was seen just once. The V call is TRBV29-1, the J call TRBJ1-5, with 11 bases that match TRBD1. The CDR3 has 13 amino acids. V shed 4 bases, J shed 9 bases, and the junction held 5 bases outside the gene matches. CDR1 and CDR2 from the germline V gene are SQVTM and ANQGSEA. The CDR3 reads CSVGTGGEGPQHF. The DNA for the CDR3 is TGCAGCGTTGGGACAGGGGGCGAGGGGCCCCAGCATTTT.

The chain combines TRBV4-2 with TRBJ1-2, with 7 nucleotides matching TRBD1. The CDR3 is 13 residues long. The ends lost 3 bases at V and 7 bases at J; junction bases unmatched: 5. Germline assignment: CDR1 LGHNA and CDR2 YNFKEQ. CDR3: CASSHTGAGGYTF. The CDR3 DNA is TGTGCCAGCAGCCACACAGGGGCCGGTGGCTACACCTTC.

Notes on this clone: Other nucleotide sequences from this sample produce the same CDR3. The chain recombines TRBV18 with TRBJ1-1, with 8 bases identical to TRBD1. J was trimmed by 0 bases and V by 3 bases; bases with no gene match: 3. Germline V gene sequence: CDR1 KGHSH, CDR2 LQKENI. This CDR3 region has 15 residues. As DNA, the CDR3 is TGTGCCAGCTCACCCCAGGGGGCTTTGAACACTGAAGCTTTCTTT. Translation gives CASSPQGALNTEAFF.

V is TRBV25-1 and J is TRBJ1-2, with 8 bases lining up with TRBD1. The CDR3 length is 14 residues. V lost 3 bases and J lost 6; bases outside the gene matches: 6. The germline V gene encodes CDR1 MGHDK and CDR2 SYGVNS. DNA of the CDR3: TGTGCCAGCAGTGAGCCGACAGGGGTACATGGCTACACCTTC. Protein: CASSEPTGVHGYTF.

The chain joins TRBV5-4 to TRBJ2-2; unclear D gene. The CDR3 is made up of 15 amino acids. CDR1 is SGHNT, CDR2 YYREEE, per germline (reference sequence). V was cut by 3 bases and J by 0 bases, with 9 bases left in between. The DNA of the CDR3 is TGTGCCAGCAGCTCCCCCCTAACGAACACCGGGGAGCTGTTTTTT. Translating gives CASSSPLTNTGELFF.

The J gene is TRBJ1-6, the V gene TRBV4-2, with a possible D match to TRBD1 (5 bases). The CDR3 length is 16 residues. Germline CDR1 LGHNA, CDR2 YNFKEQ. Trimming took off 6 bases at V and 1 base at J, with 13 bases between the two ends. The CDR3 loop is CASRLQGASYNSPLHF. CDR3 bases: TGTGCCAGCAGACTCCAGGGTGCTTCCTATAATTCACCCCTCCACTTT.

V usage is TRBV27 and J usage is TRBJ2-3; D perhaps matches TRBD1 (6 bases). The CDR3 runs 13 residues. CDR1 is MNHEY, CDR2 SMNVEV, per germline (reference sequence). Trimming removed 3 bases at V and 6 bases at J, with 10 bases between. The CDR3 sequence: CASSFPTGDTQYF. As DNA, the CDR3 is TGTGCCAGCAGTTTCCCAACAGGGGATACGCAGTATTTT.

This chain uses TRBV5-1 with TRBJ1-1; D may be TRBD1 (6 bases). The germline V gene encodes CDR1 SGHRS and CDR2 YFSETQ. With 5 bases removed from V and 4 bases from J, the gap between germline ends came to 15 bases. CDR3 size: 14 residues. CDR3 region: CASSSRVGGTEAFF. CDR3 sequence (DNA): TGCGCCAGCAGTTCCCGGGTAGGGGGCACTGAAGCTTTCTTT.

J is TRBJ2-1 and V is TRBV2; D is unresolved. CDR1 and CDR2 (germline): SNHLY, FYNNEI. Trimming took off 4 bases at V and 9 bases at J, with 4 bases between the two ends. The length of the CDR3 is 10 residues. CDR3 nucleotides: TGTGCCAGCAGTGGCGGTGAGCAGTTCTTC. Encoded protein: CASSGGEQFF.

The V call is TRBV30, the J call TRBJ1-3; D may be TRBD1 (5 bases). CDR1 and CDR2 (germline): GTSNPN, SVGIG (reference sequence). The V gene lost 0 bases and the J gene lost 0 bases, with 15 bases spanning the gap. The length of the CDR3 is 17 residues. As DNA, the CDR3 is TGTGCCTGGAGTGTATTACAAATCAGGGACTCTGGAAACACCATATATTTT. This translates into CAWSVLQIRDSGNTIYF.

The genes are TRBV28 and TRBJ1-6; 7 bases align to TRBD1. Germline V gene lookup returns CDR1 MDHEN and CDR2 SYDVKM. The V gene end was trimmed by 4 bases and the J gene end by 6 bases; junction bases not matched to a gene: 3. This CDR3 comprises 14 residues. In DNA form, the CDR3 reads TGTGCCAGCAGTTGGCAGGGGGTTAATTCACCCCTCCACTTT. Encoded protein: CASSWQGVNSPLHF.